These 14 T cell receptor beta chains were all obtained from the same sample, sequenced in a study of early T cells in non-severe SARS-CoV-2 infection. TCRdb re-derived calls from the 5' RACE reads in MiXCR, one entry per CDR3 protein. Altogether some 50,000 distinct CDR3 sequences are present, approximately 9.7% being singletons, with the ten largest covering around 20%. Sequences were obtained from whole blood. The receptors derive from an adult who was a healthcare worker with PCR-confirmed SARS-CoV-2 infection or an uninfected control (not recorded which).

A few counts support this clonotype. V and J are TRBV5-6 and TRBJ1-1; 7 bases match TRBD1. Germline V gives CDR1 SGHDT, CDR2 YYEEEE. Germline trimming cut 4 bases from V and 0 bases from J; bases unmatched to any gene: 12. The CDR3 runs 17 residues. This CDR3 reads CASSPNGAGGLNTEAFF. The DNA of the CDR3 is TGTGCCAGCAGCCCCAATGGGGCAGGGGGGCTGAACACTGAAGCTTTCTTT.

This clonotype was seen many times. The rearrangement links TRBV5-1 to TRBJ1-3, with TRBD1 as a possible D gene (5 bases). Looked up from germline, CDR1 is SGHRS and CDR2 is YFSETQ. This CDR3 spans 20 amino acids. Trimming pared 0 bases from V and 1 base from J, leaving 23 bases between. The CDR3 loop is CASSLGAFGDSRRSGNTIYF. The DNA of the CDR3 is TGCGCCAGCAGCTTGGGAGCCTTTGGGGACTCTAGGAGATCTGGAAACACCATATATTTT. The variable domain in full, completed from reference TRBV5-1 and TRBJ1-3, reads KAGVTQTPRYLIKTRGQQVTLSCSPISGHRSVSWYQQTPGQGLQFLFEYFSETQRNKGNFPGRFSGRQFSNSRSEMNVSTLELGDSALYLCASSLGAFGDSRRSGNTIYFGEGSWLTVV.

The chain joins TRBV6-2 or TRBV6-3 to TRBJ2-1, with 11 bases aligning to TRBD2. V dropped 6 bases and J dropped 12; count of bases not matched to a gene: 7. This CDR3 comprises 13 residues. Germline loops: CDR1 MNHEY, CDR2 SVGEGT. DNA of the CDR3: TGTGCCAGCAGGCCTACTAGCGGGGGAGGGCAGTTCTTC. As protein: CASRPTSGGGQFF.

There are many counts of this clonotype. This chain joins TRBV24-1 and TRBJ2-5; possible D gene TRBD2, 7 bases. CDR1 is KGHDR, CDR2 SFDVKD, per germline. Between the trimmed V and J ends, which lost 4 bases and 1 base, there was a span of 12 bases. The CDR3 has 15 amino acids. In DNA, the CDR3 is TGTGCCACCAGTGAAGGGGGGGAGAGCCAAGAGACCCAGTACTTC. Amino acid sequence: CATSEGGESQETQYF.

This clonotype was counted between two and nine times. The CDR3 bases are TGTGCCAGTAGTCTCACTAGCAGTTCCGGGGAGCTGTTTTTT. Translating gives CASSLTSSSGELFF. The gene calls are TRBV19 and TRBJ2-2; D might be TRBD2 (6 bases). The CDR3 runs 14 residues. V shed 5 bases and J shed 6 bases, with 13 bases lying between them. In germline, CDR1 is LNHDA, CDR2 SQIVND (reference sequence).

This clonotype was recorded many times. The chain couples TRBV9 to TRBJ2-7; D uncertain. Trimming left V 3 bases short and J 0 bases short, with 10 bases between. Germline CDR1 and CDR2: SGDLS and YYNGEE. The CDR3 loop spans 14 amino acids. CDR3 region: CASSEQQYSYEQYF. In DNA, the CDR3 is TGTGCCAGCAGCGAACAGCAGTACTCCTACGAGCAGTACTTC. The full variable domain, with the rest looked up from reference TRBV9 and TRBJ2-7, is DSGVTQTPKHLITATGQRVTLRCSPRSGDLSVYWYQQSLDQGLQFLIQYYNGEERAKGNILERFSAQQFPDLHSELNLSSLELGDSALYFCASSEQQYSYEQYFGPGTRLTVT.

This clonotype was recorded at least ten times. This chain uses TRBV11-2 with TRBJ2-7, with TRBD1 as a possible D gene (5 bases). The germline V gene encodes CDR1 SGHAT and CDR2 FQNNGV. V lost 5 bases, J lost 7 bases, and 15 bases lay in between. This CDR3 spans 13 amino acids. Written as DNA, the CDR3 is TGTGCCAGCAGCAAGTTCCAGGGTTGGGAGCAGTACTTC. Residues: CASSKFQGWEQYF.

This CDR3 is CASSLGGLSTNEKLFF. CDR3 bases: TGTGCCAGCAGTTTAGGTGGGCTTTCAACTAATGAAAAACTGTTTTTT. V and J are TRBV12-3 or TRBV12-4 and TRBJ1-4, with D hard to call. V lost 1 base to trimming and J lost 0 bases, with 9 bases between them. This CDR3 is 16 amino acids long.

This clonotype was counted a few times. The chain carries TRBV9 and TRBJ2-7; 7 positions match TRBD1. This CDR3 has 14 residues. V shed 3 bases and J 0 bases; nucleotides not matched to a gene: 3. The germline gives CDR1 SGDLS, CDR2 YYNGEE. CDR3 bases: TGTGCCAGCAGCGACGGACAGGCCTCCTACGAGCAGTACTTC. It encodes CASSDGQASYEQYF.

This clonotype was observed at least ten times. This chain links TRBV30 with TRBJ2-6, with D hard to call. Trimming stripped 2 bases from V and 0 bases from J, with 2 bases between. This CDR3 spans 13 amino acids. From germline, CDR1 is GTSNPN and CDR2 SVGIG (reference sequence). CDR3 protein: CAWSTSGANVLTF. DNA for the CDR3: TGTGCCTGGAGTACCTCTGGGGCCAACGTCCTGACTTTC.

This clonotype was seen a few times. The rearrangement uses TRBV4-1 and TRBJ2-5; no definite D call. This CDR3 is 14 amino acids long. Germline loops: CDR1 MGHRA, CDR2 YSYEKL. The V gene lost 1 base and the J gene lost 5 bases, with 11 bases spanning the gap. CDR3 in DNA: TGCGCCAGCAGCCAAGTACTTCTCTTCGAGACCCAGTACTTC. Its translation: CASSQVLLFETQYF.

This chain connects TRBV3-1 to TRBJ2-1; D gene unclear. The CDR3 runs to 15 residues. Germline V gene lookup returns CDR1 LGHDT and CDR2 YNNKEL (reference sequence). The ends were cut back, 0 bases at V and 3 bases at J, with 9 bases in the middle. CDR3 bases: TGTGCCAGCAGCCAAGAACCCCCTAGCTACAATGAGCAGTTCTTC. Protein: CASSQEPPSYNEQFF.

This clonotype has only a few counts. The chain uses TRBV7-2 and TRBJ2-1; a weak D match, TRBD2 (6 bases). Germline V gene sequence: CDR1 SGHTA, CDR2 FQGNSA. Deletions cut 3 bases from V and 3 bases from J, with 12 bases between. The CDR3 covers 15 residues. This chain's CDR3 is CASSFRRGIYNEQFF. DNA of the CDR3: TGTGCCAGCAGCTTCCGGCGGGGTATCTACAATGAGCAGTTCTTC.

Only a few counts were recorded for this clonotype. The rearrangement joins TRBV6-1 to TRBJ2-2; 7 nucleotides match TRBD2. CDR3 length equals 13 residues. Per the germline V gene, CDR1 is MNHNS and CDR2 is SASEGT. The junction had 10 bases not matched to a gene; V was cut back by 11 bases and J by 7 bases. CDR3: CAARREGDGELFF. In DNA form, the CDR3 reads TGTGCCGCTAGGAGGGAGGGCGACGGGGAGCTGTTTTTT.